Listed here are 19 T cell receptor beta chains from one sample, sequenced in a study of cytomegalovirus exposure and HLA in healthy donors. Clones were read by immunoSEQ multiplex PCR, and TCRdb kept only the in-frame ones, dropping some. The sample includes approximately 72,000 clones, roughly 92% seen only once; the top ten take roughly 0.6%. Sequenced input: PBMCs. Every receptor here comes from a woman aged 18-29 years in good health and CMV-seronegative.

In this sample, this clone turned up once. A read error may account for a junction end that differs from germline. CDR3 DNA sequence: TGTGCTAGCAGCTTCCGTCCCTACGAGCAGTACTTC. Its translation: CASSFRPYEQYF. The chain is built from TRBV7-7 and TRBJ2-7; D is uncertain. CDR3 length: 12 residues. Germline CDR1 reads SSHAT; CDR2 reads FNYEAQ (reference sequence).

The chain links TRBV29-1 to TRBJ1-3; D is uncertain. Trimming shortened V by 6 bases and J by 0 bases, and 12 bases separated the two germline ends. The CDR3 consists of 14 residues. CDR1 is SQVTM and CDR2 is ANQGSEA in the germline V gene. The CDR3 bases are TGCAGCGTCGCACAGAGCCACTCTGGAAACACCATATATTTT. This encodes CSVAQSHSGNTIYF.

The chain links TRBV5-1 to TRBJ1-6; D unclear. The CDR3 runs 15 residues. The germline V gene has CDR1 SGHRS and CDR2 YFSETQ. Deletions cut 0 bases from V and 4 bases from J, with 8 bases between. CDR3 residues: CASSLAGPYNSPLHF. The CDR3 DNA sequence: TGCGCCAGCAGCTTGGCGGGTCCGTATAATTCACCCCTCCACTTT.

This rearrangement joins TRBV6-5 to TRBJ2-5; 11 bases fit TRBD1. V lost 1 base to trimming and J lost 4 bases; unmatched junction nucleotides: 5. The V gene's germline CDR1 is MNHEY and CDR2 SVGAGI. The CDR3 sequence is 16 residues long. The CDR3 loop reads CASSYWMGQGVETQYF. The CDR3 DNA reads as TGTGCCAGCAGTTACTGGATGGGACAGGGGGTAGAGACCCAGTACTTC.

This sequence joins TRBV7-3 and TRBJ2-7; the D gene is possibly TRBD2 (6 bases). The length of the CDR3 is 17 residues. Trimming removed 6 bases at V and 1 base at J, with 22 bases between. Looked up from germline, CDR1 is SGHTA and CDR2 is FQGTGA. The CDR3 sequence: CASSPGNGREGSYEQYF. Here the CDR3 DNA reads TGTGCCAGCAGTCCCGGGAACGGGCGGGAAGGATCCTACGAGCAGTACTTC.

The chain recombines TRBV9 with TRBJ2-5; 9 positions match TRBD2. V lost 0 bases, J lost 3 bases, and 6 bases stayed unmatched. CDR3 size: 16 residues. The germline V gene encodes CDR1 SGDLS and CDR2 YYNGEE. The CDR3 DNA reads as TGTGCCAGCAGCGTAGAGGCTAGCGGGGTTAAAGAGACCCAGTACTTC. Translating it yields CASSVEASGVKETQYF.

The gene calls are TRBV29-1 and TRBJ2-1; 8 nucleotides agree with TRBD1. Germline assignment: CDR1 SQVTM and CDR2 ANQGSEA. The CDR3 length is 14 residues. J lost 7 bases, V lost 1 base, and 6 bases had no gene match. Written as DNA, the CDR3 is TGCAGCGTTGAAGGTCAGGGGGCTTTTAATGAGCAGTTCTTC. Its protein product is CSVEGQGAFNEQFF.

The chain recombines TRBV4-3 with TRBJ2-1; TRBD2 aligns across 10 bases. J lost 2 bases, V lost 4 bases, and 5 bases had no gene match. This CDR3 region has 16 residues. From germline, CDR1 is LGHNA and CDR2 YSLEER. The CDR3 protein is CASSPRSGGAYNEQFF. The CDR3 bases are TGCGCCAGCAGCCCAAGAAGCGGGGGGGCCTACAATGAGCAGTTCTTC.

The chain combines TRBV28 with TRBJ1-1; tentative D call: TRBD1 (6 bases). This CDR3 is built from 15 residues. V was cut by 7 bases and J by 5 bases, with 20 bases left in between. Per germline, CDR1 MDHEN and CDR2 SYDVKM. The CDR3: CASTTGRRGGTEAFF. The CDR3 nucleotides are TGTGCCAGCACTACGGGCCGCAGGGGAGGGACTGAAGCTTTCTTT.

The rearrangement joins TRBV27 to TRBJ2-3; 11 bases fit TRBD2. The CDR3 covers 17 residues. V lost 3 bases and J lost 8; bases outside the gene matches: 13. The germline CDR1 and CDR2 sequences are MNHEY and SMNVEV (reference sequence). The CDR3: CASSLLTSGGSRSTQYF. CDR3 sequence (DNA): TGTGCCAGCAGTTTGCTAACTAGCGGGGGTTCCCGAAGTACGCAGTATTTT.

The chain carries TRBV9 and TRBJ2-2; 8 nucleotides align to TRBD1. There are 14 residues in the CDR3. The V segment lost 3 bases and the J segment 4 bases; nucleotides outside the gene matches: 2. Germline loops: CDR1 SGDLS, CDR2 YYNGEE. Here the CDR3 reads CASSARGRTGELFF. The CDR3 DNA sequence: TGTGCCAGCAGCGCCAGGGGGCGCACCGGGGAGCTGTTTTTT.

The table lists this clone with a few counts. The rearrangement joins TRBV18 to TRBJ2-5; TRBD2 matches 7 bases. The CDR3 length is 13 residues. Germline V gene lookup returns CDR1 KGHSH and CDR2 LQKENI. The V gene end was trimmed by 4 bases and the J gene end by 2 bases; junction bases not matched to a gene: 1. This chain's CDR3 is CASSRGLQETQYF. In nucleotides, the CDR3 is TGTGCCAGCTCACGGGGACTACAAGAGACCCAGTACTTC.

CDR3 bases: TGTGCCACCAGCACCCGGGACTTCCCTCTTTCACCCCTCCACTTT. This sequence encodes CATSTRDFPLSPLHF. The chain carries TRBV15 and TRBJ1-6; D perhaps matches TRBD1 (5 bases). Per the germline V gene, CDR1 is LNHNV and CDR2 is YYDKDF (reference sequence). Trimming took off 4 bases at V and 9 bases at J, with 16 bases between the two ends. The CDR3 runs to 15 residues.

The chain uses TRBV28 and TRBJ1-1; no clear D. Germline V gene sequence: CDR1 MDHEN, CDR2 SYDVKM. V was pared by 5 bases and J by 1 base, with 11 bases between. This CDR3 is 14 amino acids long. In DNA, the CDR3 is TGTGCCAGCAGTCTTGGTAGTTGGAACACTGAAGCTTTCTTT. Translated, it gives CASSLGSWNTEAFF.

As DNA, the CDR3 is TGTGCCACCAAGGGGAGGATTCTCGGGGTCGGATCCGGGGAGCTGTTTTTT. Protein product: CATKGRILGVGSGELFF. J is TRBJ2-2 and V is TRBV19, with a weak D call TRBD2 (6 bases). CDR1 and CDR2 from the germline V gene are LNHDA and SQIVND (reference sequence). V was trimmed by 10 bases and J by 6 bases, leaving 27 bases between them. This CDR3 is 17 amino acids long.

The CDR3 loop reads CASSGTGQGRYEQYF. The CDR3 nucleotides are TGTGCCAGCAGTGGGACGGGACAGGGGAGGTACGAGCAGTACTTC. The chain employs TRBV2 and TRBJ2-7, with 10 bases matching TRBD1. The CDR3 totals 15 residues. Trimming at V came to 4 bases and at J to 4 bases, leaving 7 bases not matched to a gene. Per germline, CDR1 SNHLY and CDR2 FYNNEI.

CDR3 nucleotide sequence: TGTGCCAGCAAAGACAGGGTAGGAAGGACTGAAGCTTTCTTT. It is translated as CASKDRVGRTEAFF. The V and J genes are TRBV6-1 and TRBJ1-1, with 7 bases identical to TRBD1. The J segment lost 5 bases and the V segment lost 7 bases, leaving 10 bases of the junction unmatched. The CDR3 is made up of 14 amino acids. Germline V gene data show CDR1 as MNHNS and CDR2 as SASEGT.

The rearrangement uses TRBV19 and TRBJ2-3; TRBD2 matches 11 bases. CDR3 length: 15 residues. Trimming took 5 bases from V and 5 from J; bases not matched to a gene: 6. CDR1 is LNHDA and CDR2 is SQIVND in the germline V gene (reference sequence). Here the CDR3 reads CASSYVAGGQDTQYF. As DNA, the CDR3 is TGTGCCAGTAGTTATGTAGCGGGGGGGCAAGATACGCAGTATTTT.

The chain has TRBV28 and TRBJ1-4, with TRBD1 identical over 9 bases. Germline CDR1 MDHEN, CDR2 SYDVKM. The CDR3 extends over 15 amino acids. V lost 5 bases and J lost 2; bases outside the gene matches: 3. CDR3 nucleotides: TGTGCCAGCAGTGAACAGGGGGCCACTAATGAAAAACTGTTTTTT. It yields the protein CASSEQGATNEKLFF.